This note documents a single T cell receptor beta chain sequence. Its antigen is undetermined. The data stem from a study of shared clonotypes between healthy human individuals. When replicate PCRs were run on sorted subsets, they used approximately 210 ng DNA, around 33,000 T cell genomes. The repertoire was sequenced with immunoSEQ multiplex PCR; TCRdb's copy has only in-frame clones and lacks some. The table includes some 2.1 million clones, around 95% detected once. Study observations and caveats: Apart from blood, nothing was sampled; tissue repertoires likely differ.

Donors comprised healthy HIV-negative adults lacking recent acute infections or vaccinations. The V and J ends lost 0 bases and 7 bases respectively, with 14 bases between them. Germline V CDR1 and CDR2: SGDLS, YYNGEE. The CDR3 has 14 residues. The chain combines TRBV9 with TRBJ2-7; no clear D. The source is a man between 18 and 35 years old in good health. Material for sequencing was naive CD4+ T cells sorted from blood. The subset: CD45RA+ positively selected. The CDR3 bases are TGTGCCAGCAGCGTAGGGGTAGGTTCTGGGGAGCAGTACTTC. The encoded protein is CASSVGVGSGEQYF.